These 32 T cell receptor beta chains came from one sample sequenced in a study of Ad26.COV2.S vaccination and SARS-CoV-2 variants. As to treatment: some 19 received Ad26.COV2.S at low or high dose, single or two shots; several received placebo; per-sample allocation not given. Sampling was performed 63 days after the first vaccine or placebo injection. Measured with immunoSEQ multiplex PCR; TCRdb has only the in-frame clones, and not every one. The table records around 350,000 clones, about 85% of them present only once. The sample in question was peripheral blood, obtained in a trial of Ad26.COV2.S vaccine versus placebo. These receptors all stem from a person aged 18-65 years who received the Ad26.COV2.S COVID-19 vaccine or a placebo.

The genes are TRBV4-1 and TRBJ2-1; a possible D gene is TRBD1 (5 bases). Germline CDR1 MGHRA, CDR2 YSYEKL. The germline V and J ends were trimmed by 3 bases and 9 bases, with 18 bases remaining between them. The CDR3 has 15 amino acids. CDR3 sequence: CASSQASKGLSEQFF. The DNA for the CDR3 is TGCGCCAGCAGCCAGGCTTCGAAGGGGCTTAGTGAGCAGTTCTTC.

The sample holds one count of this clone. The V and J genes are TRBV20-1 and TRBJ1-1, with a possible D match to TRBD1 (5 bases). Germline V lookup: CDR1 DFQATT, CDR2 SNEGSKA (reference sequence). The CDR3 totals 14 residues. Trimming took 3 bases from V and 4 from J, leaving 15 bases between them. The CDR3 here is CSASVGTRGTEAFF. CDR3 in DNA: TGCAGTGCTAGTGTGGGGACCCGGGGCACTGAAGCTTTCTTT.

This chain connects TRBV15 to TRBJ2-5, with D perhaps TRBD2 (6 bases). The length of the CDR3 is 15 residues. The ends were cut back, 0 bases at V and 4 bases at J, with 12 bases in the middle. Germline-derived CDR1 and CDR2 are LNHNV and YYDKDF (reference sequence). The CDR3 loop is CATSRDSRRGETQYF. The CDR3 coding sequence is TGTGCCACCAGCAGAGATTCGCGGAGGGGAGAGACCCAGTACTTC.

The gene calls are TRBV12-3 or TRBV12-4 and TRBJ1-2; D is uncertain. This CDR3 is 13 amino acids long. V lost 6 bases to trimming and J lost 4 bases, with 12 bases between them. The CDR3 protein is CASSPQGTYGYTF. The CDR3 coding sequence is TGTGCCAGCAGCCCCCAAGGAACCTATGGCTACACCTTC.

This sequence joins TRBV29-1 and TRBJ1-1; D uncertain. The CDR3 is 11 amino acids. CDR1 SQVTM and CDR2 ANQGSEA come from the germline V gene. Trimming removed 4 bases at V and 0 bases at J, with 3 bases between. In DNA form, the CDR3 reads TGCAGCGTTGCCCTGAACACTGAAGCTTTCTTT. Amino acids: CSVALNTEAFF.

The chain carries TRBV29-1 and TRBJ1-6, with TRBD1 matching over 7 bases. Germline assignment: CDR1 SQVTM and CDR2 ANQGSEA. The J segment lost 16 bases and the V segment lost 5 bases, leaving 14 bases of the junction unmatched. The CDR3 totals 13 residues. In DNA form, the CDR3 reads TGCAGCGTTATGGTGGGGACAGCCCCTCGTCTCCACTTT. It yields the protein CSVMVGTAPRLHF.

The CDR3 nucleotides read TGTGCCAGCAGCTTAAAATTTGATCGCGTGAGCTCTGGAAACACCATATATTTT. Translation gives CASSLKFDRVSSGNTIYF. The chain carries TRBV7-2 and TRBJ1-3; D call uncertain. The germline V gene encodes CDR1 SGHTA and CDR2 FQGNSA. V lost 2 bases and J 0 bases, leaving 17 bases between the germline ends. CDR3 length: 18 amino acids.

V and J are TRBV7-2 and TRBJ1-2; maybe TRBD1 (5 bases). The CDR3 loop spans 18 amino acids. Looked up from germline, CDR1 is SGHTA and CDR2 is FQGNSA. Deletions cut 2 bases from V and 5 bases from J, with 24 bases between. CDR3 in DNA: TGTGCCAGCAGCTTATCTCCGGGACCCACCACTCATCGGTATGGCTACACCTTC. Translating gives CASSLSPGPTTHRYGYTF.

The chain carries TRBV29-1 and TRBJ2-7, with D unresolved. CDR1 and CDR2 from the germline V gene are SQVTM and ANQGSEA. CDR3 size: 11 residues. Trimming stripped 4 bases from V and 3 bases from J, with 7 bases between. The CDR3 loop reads CSVGLSYEQYF. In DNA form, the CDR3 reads TGCAGCGTTGGCCTCAGCTACGAGCAGTACTTC.

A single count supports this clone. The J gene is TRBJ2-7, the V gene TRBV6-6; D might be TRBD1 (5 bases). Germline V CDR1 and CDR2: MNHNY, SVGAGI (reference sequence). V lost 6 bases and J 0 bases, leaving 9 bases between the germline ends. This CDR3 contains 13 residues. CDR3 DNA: TGTGCCAGCAGCCACAGGCACTCCTACGAGCAGTACTTC. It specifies CASSHRHSYEQYF.

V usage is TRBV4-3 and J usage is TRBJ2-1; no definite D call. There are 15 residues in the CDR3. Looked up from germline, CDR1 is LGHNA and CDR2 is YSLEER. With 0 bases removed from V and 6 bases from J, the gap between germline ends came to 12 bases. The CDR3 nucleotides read TGCGCCAGCAGCCAAGATCGAGAATATATCAATGAGCAGTTCTTC. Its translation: CASSQDREYINEQFF.

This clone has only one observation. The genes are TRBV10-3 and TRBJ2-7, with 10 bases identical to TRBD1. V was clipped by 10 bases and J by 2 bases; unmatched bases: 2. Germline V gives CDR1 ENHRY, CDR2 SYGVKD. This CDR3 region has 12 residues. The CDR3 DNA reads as TGTGCCACCGGACAGGGGGCCTACGAGCAGTACTTC. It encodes CATGQGAYEQYF.

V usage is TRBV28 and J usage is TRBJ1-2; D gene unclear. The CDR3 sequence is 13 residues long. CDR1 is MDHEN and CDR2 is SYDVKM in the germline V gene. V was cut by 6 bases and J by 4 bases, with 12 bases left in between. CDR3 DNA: TGTGCCAGCAGCTCGGGAGCAGGCTATGGCTACACCTTC. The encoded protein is CASSSGAGYGYTF.

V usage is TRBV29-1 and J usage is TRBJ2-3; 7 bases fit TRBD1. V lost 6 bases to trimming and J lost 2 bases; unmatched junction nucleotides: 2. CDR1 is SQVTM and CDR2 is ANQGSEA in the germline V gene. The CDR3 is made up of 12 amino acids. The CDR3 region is CSVDRLTDTQYF. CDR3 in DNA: TGCAGCGTGGACAGGCTCACAGATACGCAGTATTTT.

CDR3 sequence: CASSSWTGSYEQYF. As DNA, the CDR3 is TGTGCCAGCAGCTCTTGGACAGGTTCCTACGAGCAGTACTTC. This chain uses TRBV7-8 with TRBJ2-7, with 7 nucleotides matching TRBD1. The germline V gene encodes CDR1 SGHVS and CDR2 FQNEAQ. This CDR3 is 14 amino acids long. J was trimmed by 1 base and V by 4 bases; bases with no gene match: 4.

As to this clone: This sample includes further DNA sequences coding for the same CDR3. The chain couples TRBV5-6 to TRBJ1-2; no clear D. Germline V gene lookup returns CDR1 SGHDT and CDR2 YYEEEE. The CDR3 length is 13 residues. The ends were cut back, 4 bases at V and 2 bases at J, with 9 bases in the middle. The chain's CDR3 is CASSLGRNYGYTF. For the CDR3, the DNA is TGTGCCAGCAGCCTTGGACGGAACTATGGCTACACCTTC. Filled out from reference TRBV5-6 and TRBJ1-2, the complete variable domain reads DAGVTQSPTHLIKTRGQQVTLRCSPKSGHDTVSWYQQALGQGPQFIFQYYEEEERQRGNFPDRFSGHQFPNYSSELNVNALLLGDSALYLCASSLGRNYGYTFGSGTRLTVV.

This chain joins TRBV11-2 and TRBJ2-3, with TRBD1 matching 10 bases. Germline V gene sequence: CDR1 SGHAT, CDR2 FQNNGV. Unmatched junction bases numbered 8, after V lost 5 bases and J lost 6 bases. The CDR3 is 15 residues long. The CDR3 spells CASSLSPGQGDTQYF. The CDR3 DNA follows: TGTGCCAGCAGCCTTAGCCCGGGACAGGGGGATACGCAGTATTTT.

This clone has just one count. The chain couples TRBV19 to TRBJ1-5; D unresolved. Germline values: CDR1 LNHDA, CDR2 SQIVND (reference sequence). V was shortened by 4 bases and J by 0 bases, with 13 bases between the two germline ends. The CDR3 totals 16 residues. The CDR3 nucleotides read TGTGCCAGTAGTAAAGTAGACTGGTATAGCAATCAGCCCCAGCATTTT. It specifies CASSKVDWYSNQPQHF.

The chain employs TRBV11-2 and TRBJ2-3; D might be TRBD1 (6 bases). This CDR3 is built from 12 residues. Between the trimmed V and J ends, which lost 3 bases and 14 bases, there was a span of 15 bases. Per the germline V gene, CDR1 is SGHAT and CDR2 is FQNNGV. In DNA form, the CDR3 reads TGTGCCAGCAGCTTGGACAGCAACGAGCTGTATTTT. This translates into CASSLDSNELYF.

The chain's CDR3 is CASSTRESSTDTQYF. CDR3 nucleotide sequence: TGTGCCAGCAGCACCAGGGAGAGTAGCACAGATACGCAGTATTTT. This chain links TRBV7-9 with TRBJ2-3, with D perhaps given as TRBD1 or TRBD2 (5 bases each). The CDR3 covers 15 residues. Germline CDR1 is SEHNR and CDR2 is FQNEAQ (reference sequence). V gave up 5 bases and J gave up 0 bases, with 12 bases separating them. The variable domain in full, with the rest retrieved from reference TRBV7-9 and TRBJ2-3, is DTGVSQNPRHKITKRGQNVTFRCDPISEHNRLYWYRQTLGQGPEFLTYFQNEAQLEKSRLLSDRFSAERPKGSFSTLEIQRTEQGDSAMYLCASSTRESSTDTQYFGPGTRLTVL.

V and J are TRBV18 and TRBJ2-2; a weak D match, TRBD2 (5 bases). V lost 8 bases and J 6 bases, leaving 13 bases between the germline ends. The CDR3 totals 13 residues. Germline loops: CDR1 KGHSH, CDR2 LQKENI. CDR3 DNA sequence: TGTGCCAGCATACCGAGGGTCGCCGGGGAGCTGTTTTTT. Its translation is CASIPRVAGELFF. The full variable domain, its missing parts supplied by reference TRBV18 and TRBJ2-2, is NAGVMQNPRHLVRRRGQEARLRCSPMKGHSHVYWYRQLPEEGLKFMVYLQKENIIDESGMPKERFSAEFPKEGPSILRIQQVVRGDSAAYFCASIPRVAGELFFGEGSRLTVL.

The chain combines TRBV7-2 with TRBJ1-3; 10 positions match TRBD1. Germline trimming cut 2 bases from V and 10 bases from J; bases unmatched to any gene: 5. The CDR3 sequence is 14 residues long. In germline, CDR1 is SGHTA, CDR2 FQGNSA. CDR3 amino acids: CASSLKGQGGTIYF. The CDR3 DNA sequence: TGTGCCAGCAGCTTAAAAGGACAGGGGGGTACCATATATTTT.

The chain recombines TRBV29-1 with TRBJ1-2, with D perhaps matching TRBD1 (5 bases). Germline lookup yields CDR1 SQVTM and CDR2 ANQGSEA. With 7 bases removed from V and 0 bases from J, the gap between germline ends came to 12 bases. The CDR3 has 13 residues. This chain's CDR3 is CSAQDNTNYGYTF. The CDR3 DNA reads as TGCAGCGCTCAGGACAATACTAACTATGGCTACACCTTC.

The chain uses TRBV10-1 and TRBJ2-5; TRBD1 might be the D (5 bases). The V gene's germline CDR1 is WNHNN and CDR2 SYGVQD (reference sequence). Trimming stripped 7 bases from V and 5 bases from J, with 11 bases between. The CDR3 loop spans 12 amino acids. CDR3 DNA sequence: TGCGCCAGCATCCAGGGTGGCGAGACCCAGTACTTC. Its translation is CASIQGGETQYF.

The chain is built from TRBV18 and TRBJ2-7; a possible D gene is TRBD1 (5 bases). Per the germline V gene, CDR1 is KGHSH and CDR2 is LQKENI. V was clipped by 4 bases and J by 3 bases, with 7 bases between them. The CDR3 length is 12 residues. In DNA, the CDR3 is TGTGCCAGCTCACTACAGGACTACGAGCAGTACTTC. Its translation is CASSLQDYEQYF.

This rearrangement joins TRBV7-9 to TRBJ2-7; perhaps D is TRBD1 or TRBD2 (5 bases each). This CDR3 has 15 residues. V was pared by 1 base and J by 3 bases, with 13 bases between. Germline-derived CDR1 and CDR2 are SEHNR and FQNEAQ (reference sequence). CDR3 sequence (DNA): TGTGCCAGCAGCTTAGAATGGGACGGATACTACGAGCAGTACTTC. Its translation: CASSLEWDGYYEQYF.

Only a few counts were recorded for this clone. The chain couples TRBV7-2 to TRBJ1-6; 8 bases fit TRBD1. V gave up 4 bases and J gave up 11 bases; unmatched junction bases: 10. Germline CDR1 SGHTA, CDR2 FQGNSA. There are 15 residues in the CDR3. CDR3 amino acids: CASSSLGQGPPPLHF. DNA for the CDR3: TGTGCCAGCAGCTCCCTCGGACAGGGTCCCCCACCCCTCCACTTT.

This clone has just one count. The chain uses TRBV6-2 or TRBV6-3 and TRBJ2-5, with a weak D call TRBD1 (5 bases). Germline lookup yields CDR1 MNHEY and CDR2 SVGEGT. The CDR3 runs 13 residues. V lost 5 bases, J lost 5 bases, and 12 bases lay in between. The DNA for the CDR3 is TGTGCCAGCAGTGCAGGGTCACCGGAGACCCAGTACTTC. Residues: CASSAGSPETQYF.

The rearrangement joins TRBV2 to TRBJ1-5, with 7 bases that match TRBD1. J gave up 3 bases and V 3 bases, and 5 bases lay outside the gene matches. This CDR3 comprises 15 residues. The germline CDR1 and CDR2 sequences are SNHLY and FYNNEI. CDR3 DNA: TGTGCCAGCAGTGAGGCGACAGGGTTCAATCAGCCCCAGCATTTT. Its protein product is CASSEATGFNQPQHF.

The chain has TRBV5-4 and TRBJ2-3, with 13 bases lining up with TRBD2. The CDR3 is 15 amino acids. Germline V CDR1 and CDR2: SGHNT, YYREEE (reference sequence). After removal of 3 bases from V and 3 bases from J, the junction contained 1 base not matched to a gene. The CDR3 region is CASSSTSGGTDTQYF. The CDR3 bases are TGTGCCAGCAGCTCGACTAGCGGGGGGACAGATACGCAGTATTTT.

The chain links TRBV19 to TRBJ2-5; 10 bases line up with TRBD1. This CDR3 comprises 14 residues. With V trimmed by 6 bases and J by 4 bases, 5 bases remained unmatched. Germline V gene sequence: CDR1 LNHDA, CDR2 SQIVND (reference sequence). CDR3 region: CASRDRTGGETQYF. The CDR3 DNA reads TGTGCCAGTAGAGATCGGACAGGGGGAGAGACCCAGTACTTC.

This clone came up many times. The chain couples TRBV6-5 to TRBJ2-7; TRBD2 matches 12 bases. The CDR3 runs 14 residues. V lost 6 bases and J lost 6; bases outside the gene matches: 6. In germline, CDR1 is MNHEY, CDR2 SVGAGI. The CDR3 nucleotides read TGTGCCAGCAGACCTAGCGGGGGGGCCTCCGAGCAGTACTTC. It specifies CASRPSGGASEQYF.